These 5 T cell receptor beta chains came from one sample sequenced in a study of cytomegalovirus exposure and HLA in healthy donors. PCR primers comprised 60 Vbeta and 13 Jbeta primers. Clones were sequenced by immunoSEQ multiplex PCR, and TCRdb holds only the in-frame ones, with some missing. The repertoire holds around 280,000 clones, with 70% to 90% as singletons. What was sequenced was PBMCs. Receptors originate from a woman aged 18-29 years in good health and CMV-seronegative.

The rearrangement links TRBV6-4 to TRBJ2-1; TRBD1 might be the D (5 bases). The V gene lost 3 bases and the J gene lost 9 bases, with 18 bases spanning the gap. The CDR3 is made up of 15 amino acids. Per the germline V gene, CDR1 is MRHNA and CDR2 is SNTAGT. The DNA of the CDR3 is TGTGCCAGCAGTGAAGGGGTCCCCTTACTGAGTGAGCAGTTCTTC. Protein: CASSEGVPLLSEQFF.

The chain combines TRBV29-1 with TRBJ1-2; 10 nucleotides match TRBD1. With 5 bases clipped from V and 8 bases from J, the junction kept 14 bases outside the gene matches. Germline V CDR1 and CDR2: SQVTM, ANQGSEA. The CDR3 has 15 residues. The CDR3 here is CSVTKFRTGGEGYTF. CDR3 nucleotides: TGCAGCGTTACAAAATTTAGGACAGGGGGAGAGGGCTACACCTTC.

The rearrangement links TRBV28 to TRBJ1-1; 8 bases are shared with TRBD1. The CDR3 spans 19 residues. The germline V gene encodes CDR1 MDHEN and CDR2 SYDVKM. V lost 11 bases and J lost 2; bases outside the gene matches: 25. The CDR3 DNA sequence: TGTGCCTGCTTGGGGAGCCCAGGACAGGGCGAAGGATTTAACACTGAAGCTTTCTTT. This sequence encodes CACLGSPGQGEGFNTEAFF.

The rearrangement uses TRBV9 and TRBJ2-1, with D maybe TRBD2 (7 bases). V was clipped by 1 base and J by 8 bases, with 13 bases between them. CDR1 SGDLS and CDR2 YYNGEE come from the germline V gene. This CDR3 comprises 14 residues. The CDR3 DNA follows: TGTGCCAGCAGCGTAAGGGGGGGCGTCGATGAGCAGTTCTTC. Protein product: CASSVRGGVDEQFF. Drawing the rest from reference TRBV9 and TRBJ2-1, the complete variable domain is DSGVTQTPKHLITATGQRVTLRCSPRSGDLSVYWYQQSLDQGLQFLIQYYNGEERAKGNILERFSAQQFPDLHSELNLSSLELGDSALYFCASSVRGGVDEQFFGPGTRLTVL.

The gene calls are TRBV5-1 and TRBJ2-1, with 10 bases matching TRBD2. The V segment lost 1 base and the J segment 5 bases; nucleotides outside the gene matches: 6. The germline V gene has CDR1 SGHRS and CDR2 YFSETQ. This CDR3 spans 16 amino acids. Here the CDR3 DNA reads TGCGCCAGCAGCTTGAGGAGTAGCGGGGGGAACAATGAGCAGTTCTTC. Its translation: CASSLRSSGGNNEQFF.